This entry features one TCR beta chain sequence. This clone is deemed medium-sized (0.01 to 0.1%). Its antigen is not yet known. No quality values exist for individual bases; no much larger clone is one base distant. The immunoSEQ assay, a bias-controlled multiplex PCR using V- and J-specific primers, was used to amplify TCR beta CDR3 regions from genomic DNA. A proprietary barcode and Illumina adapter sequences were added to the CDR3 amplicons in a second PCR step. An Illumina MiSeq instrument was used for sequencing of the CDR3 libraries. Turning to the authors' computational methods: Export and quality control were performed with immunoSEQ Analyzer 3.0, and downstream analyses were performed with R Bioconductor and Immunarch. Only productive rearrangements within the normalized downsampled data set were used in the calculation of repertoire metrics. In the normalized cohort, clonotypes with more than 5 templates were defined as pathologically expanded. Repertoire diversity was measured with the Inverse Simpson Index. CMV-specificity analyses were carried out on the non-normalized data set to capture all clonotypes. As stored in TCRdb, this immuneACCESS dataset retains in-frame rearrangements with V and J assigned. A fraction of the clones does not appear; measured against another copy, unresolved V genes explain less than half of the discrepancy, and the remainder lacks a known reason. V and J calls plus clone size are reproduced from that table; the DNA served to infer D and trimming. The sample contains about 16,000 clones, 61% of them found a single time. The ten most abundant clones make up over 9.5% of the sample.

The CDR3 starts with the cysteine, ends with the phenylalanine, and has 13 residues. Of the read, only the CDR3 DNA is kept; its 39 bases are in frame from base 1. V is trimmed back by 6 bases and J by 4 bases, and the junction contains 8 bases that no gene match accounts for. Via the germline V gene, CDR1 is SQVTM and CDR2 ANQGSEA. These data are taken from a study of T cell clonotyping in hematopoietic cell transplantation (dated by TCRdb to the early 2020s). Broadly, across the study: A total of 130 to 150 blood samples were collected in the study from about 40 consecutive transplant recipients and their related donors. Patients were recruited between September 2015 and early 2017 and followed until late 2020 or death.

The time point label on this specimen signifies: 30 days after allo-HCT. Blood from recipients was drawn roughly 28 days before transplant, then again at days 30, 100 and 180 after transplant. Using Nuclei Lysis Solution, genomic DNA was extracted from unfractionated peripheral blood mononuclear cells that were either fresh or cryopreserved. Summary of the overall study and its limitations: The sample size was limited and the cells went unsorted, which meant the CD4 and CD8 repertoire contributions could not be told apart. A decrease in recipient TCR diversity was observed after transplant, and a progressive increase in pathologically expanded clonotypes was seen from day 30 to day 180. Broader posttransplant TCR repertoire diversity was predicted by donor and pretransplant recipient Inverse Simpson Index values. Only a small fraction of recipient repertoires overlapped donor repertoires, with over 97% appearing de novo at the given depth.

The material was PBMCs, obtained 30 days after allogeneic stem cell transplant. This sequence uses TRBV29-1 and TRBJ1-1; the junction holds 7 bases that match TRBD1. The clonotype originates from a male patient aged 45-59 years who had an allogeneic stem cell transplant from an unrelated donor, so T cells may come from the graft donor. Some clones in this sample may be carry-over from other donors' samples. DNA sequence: TGCAGCGTCCTGGGACAGCAGGGCACTGAAGCTTTCTTT. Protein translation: CSVLGQQGTEAFF.